These 21 T cell receptor beta chains share one sample of origin, sequenced in a study of blood T cell repertoires in COVID-19. Measured with immunoSEQ multiplex PCR; TCRdb has only the in-frame clones, and not every one. Counted here are approximately 400,000 clones, 80% to 95% occurring once; the ten biggest clones make up 0.86%. The sample was PBMCs or T cells enriched from blood (not recorded which). Receptors originate from a woman aged 35 to 49 who had been exposed to COVID-19.

The chain couples TRBV5-1 to TRBJ2-1, with 8 bases that match TRBD2. CDR3 length equals 15 residues. CDR1 is SGHRS and CDR2 is YFSETQ in the germline V gene. V was clipped by 1 base and J by 9 bases; unmatched bases: 9. The CDR3 reads CASSLLERERGEQFF. CDR3 sequence (DNA): TGCGCCAGCAGCTTGCTTGAGCGGGAGAGAGGTGAGCAGTTCTTC. Combining the CDR3 with reference TRBV5-1 and TRBJ2-1 gives the whole variable domain KAGVTQTPRYLIKTRGQQVTLSCSPISGHRSVSWYQQTPGQGLQFLFEYFSETQRNKGNFPGRFSGRQFSNSRSEMNVSTLELGDSALYLCASSLLERERGEQFFGPGTRLTVL.

V usage is TRBV2 and J usage is TRBJ1-1, with TRBD1 matching over 8 bases. The CDR3 covers 15 residues. Trimming cost V 9 bases and J 3 bases; bases outside gene matches: 12. Germline V gene lookup returns CDR1 SNHLY and CDR2 FYNNEI. CDR3 in amino acids: CASRGQAKGDTEAFF. The CDR3 DNA sequence: TGTGCCAGTAGGGGACAGGCGAAAGGGGACACTGAAGCTTTCTTT.

V gene TRBV28 combines with J gene TRBJ1-2; D is possibly TRBD1 (5 bases). CDR3 length: 14 amino acids. Germline loops: CDR1 MDHEN, CDR2 SYDVKM. Trimming left V 6 bases short and J 3 bases short, with 14 bases between. CDR3 region: CASRDSGGDYGYTF. CDR3 coding DNA: TGTGCCAGCAGGGACTCCGGGGGTGACTATGGCTACACCTTC.

The gene calls are TRBV7-3 and TRBJ2-5; 8 nucleotides line up with TRBD1. Unmatched junction bases numbered 10, after V lost 2 bases and J lost 2 bases. Germline CDR1 reads SGHTA; CDR2 reads FQGTGA. CDR3 length: 17 amino acids. Written as DNA, the CDR3 is TGTGCCAGCAGCTTATCGGCGACAGGGGTAGGACAAGAGACCCAGTACTTC. As protein: CASSLSATGVGQETQYF.

CDR3 sequence (DNA): TGTGCCTGGACCCTAGGACAGGTCCCCCAAGAGACCCAGTACTTC. It is translated as CAWTLGQVPQETQYF. J is TRBJ2-5 and V is TRBV30; 7 nucleotides match TRBD1. The CDR3 spans 15 residues. Trimming at V came to 4 bases and at J to 1 base, leaving 9 bases not matched to a gene. Germline V CDR1 and CDR2: GTSNPN, SVGIG (reference sequence).

This chain links TRBV5-1 with TRBJ1-1; 9 bases match TRBD1. After removal of 0 bases from V and 1 base from J, the junction contained 10 bases not matched to a gene. Germline values: CDR1 SGHRS, CDR2 YFSETQ. The CDR3 is made up of 18 amino acids. DNA of the CDR3: TGCGCCAGCAGCTTGGTACCACAGGGGGCTTTTGGGAACACTGAAGCTTTCTTT. This sequence encodes CASSLVPQGAFGNTEAFF.

The genes are TRBV4-1 and TRBJ1-3, with 9 bases identical to TRBD1. The CDR3 contains 17 residues. Germline assignment: CDR1 MGHRA and CDR2 YSYEKL. With 3 bases clipped from V and 0 bases from J, the junction kept 6 bases outside the gene matches. The chain's CDR3 is CASSHPGQGNSGNTIYF. CDR3 DNA: TGCGCCAGCAGCCACCCGGGACAGGGAAACTCTGGAAACACCATATATTTT.

This clone came up once. Different DNA sequences within this sample yield the same CDR3. The genes are TRBV5-1 and TRBJ1-1; D is unclear. Germline CDR1 reads SGHRS; CDR2 reads YFSETQ. V lost 0 bases and J 4 bases, leaving 7 bases between the germline ends. The CDR3 loop spans 13 amino acids. CDR3 DNA: TGCGCCAGCAGCTTGGAGGGAGGCACTGAAGCTTTCTTT. Residues: CASSLEGGTEAFF.

The V and J genes are TRBV3-1 (or the pseudogene TRBV3-2) and TRBJ2-3, with 7 bases identical to TRBD1. The CDR3 consists of 13 residues. V shed 2 bases and J 5 bases; nucleotides not matched to a gene: 1. Germline CDR1 LGHDT, CDR2 YNNKEL (reference sequence). The chain's CDR3 is CASSQRGQDTQYF. CDR3 nucleotide sequence: TGTGCCAGCAGCCAAAGGGGGCAAGATACGCAGTATTTT.

The chain employs TRBV6-4 and TRBJ2-7, with 11 bases aligning to TRBD2. This CDR3 has 15 amino acids. Trimming at V came to 4 bases and at J to 5 bases, leaving 7 bases not matched to a gene. The V gene's germline CDR1 is MRHNA and CDR2 SNTAGT. CDR3 protein: CASSVELAGVHEQYF. For the CDR3, the DNA is TGTGCCAGCAGTGTTGAACTAGCGGGAGTCCACGAGCAGTACTTC.

The chain employs TRBV2 and TRBJ2-5, with D unclear. The germline gives CDR1 SNHLY, CDR2 FYNNEI. The CDR3 is 14 residues long. V was clipped by 6 bases and J by 1 base, with 12 bases between them. CDR3 coding DNA: TGTGCCAGCAGGCTTGACCGAGGCCAAGAGACCCAGTACTTC. It codes for CASRLDRGQETQYF.

J is TRBJ2-1 and V is TRBV5-1; 11 bases match TRBD2. The V gene's germline CDR1 is SGHRS and CDR2 YFSETQ. The V segment lost 6 bases and the J segment 15 bases; nucleotides outside the gene matches: 17. The CDR3 has 15 amino acids. As DNA, the CDR3 is TGCGCCAGCACGAGCCTTAGCGGGGGGGCCAGCTTGGCGTTCTTC. Translating it yields CASTSLSGGASLAFF.

This chain connects TRBV24-1 to TRBJ2-2, with TRBD1 matching 8 bases. The germline gives CDR1 KGHDR, CDR2 SFDVKD. CDR3 length: 15 residues. V was clipped by 4 bases and J by 4 bases; unmatched bases: 4. The CDR3 spells CATSDPGQGTGELFF. As DNA, the CDR3 is TGTGCCACCAGTGACCCCGGACAGGGCACCGGGGAGCTGTTTTTT.

The chain employs TRBV15 and TRBJ1-1, with TRBD1 as a possible D gene (5 bases). CDR1 is LNHNV and CDR2 is YYDKDF in the germline V gene (reference sequence). CDR3 length: 14 amino acids. The V gene lost 2 bases and the J gene lost 4 bases, with 11 bases spanning the gap. CDR3: CATSRTPGITEAFF. DNA for the CDR3: TGTGCCACCAGCAGAACTCCAGGGATCACTGAAGCTTTCTTT.

The rearrangement links TRBV5-1 to TRBJ1-1, with a weak D call TRBD1 (6 bases). Between the trimmed V and J ends, which lost 8 bases and 1 base, there was a span of 15 bases. Germline CDR1 and CDR2: SGHRS and YFSETQ. This CDR3 comprises 14 residues. This CDR3 is CASSIRGQNTEAFF. The CDR3 region has the DNA TGCGCCAGTTCGATAAGGGGACAGAACACTGAAGCTTTCTTT. The whole variable domain, remainder taken from reference TRBV5-1 and TRBJ1-1, is KAGVTQTPRYLIKTRGQQVTLSCSPISGHRSVSWYQQTPGQGLQFLFEYFSETQRNKGNFPGRFSGRQFSNSRSEMNVSTLELGDSALYLCASSIRGQNTEAFFGQGTRLTVV.

The chain recombines TRBV18 with TRBJ2-5; tentatively, D is TRBD2 (5 bases). The V end was cut by 6 bases, the J end by 5 bases, with 13 bases between. Germline lookup yields CDR1 KGHSH and CDR2 LQKENI. This CDR3 is 13 amino acids long. This CDR3 is CASSQREGETQYF. In DNA, the CDR3 is TGTGCCAGCTCCCAGAGGGAAGGGGAGACCCAGTACTTC.

The chain recombines TRBV9 with TRBJ2-3; D may be TRBD2 (7 bases). Germline V gene lookup returns CDR1 SGDLS and CDR2 YYNGEE. The CDR3 is 16 residues long. The V end lost 4 bases, the J end lost 2 bases, and 17 bases lay between the germline ends. CDR3 coding DNA: TGTGCCAGCAGCCCCGGGGGCGGGAGAGACACAGATACGCAGTATTTT. Encoded protein: CASSPGGGRDTDTQYF. The full variable domain, its missing parts supplied by reference TRBV9 and TRBJ2-3, is DSGVTQTPKHLITATGQRVTLRCSPRSGDLSVYWYQQSLDQGLQFLIQYYNGEERAKGNILERFSAQQFPDLHSELNLSSLELGDSALYFCASSPGGGRDTDTQYFGPGTRLTVL.

The chain employs TRBV19 and TRBJ1-2; tentatively, D is TRBD1 (6 bases). The CDR3 is 14 amino acids. The V end was cut by 6 bases, the J end by 8 bases, with 19 bases between. Germline V gene lookup returns CDR1 LNHDA and CDR2 SQIVND (reference sequence). CDR3 protein: CASSTFTGLDGYTF. CDR3 bases: TGTGCCAGTAGCACCTTTACAGGGCTTGACGGCTACACCTTC. The full variable domain, with the rest looked up from reference TRBV19 and TRBJ1-2, is DGGITQSPKYLFRKEGQNVTLSCEQNLNHDAMYWYRQDPGQGLRLIYYSQIVNDFQKGDIAEGYSVSREKKESFPLTVTSAQKNPTAFYLCASSTFTGLDGYTFGSGTRLTVV.

This chain uses TRBV29-1 with TRBJ2-1, with D tentatively TRBD1 (6 bases). Trimming took 4 bases from V and 8 from J, leaving 18 bases between them. Germline CDR1 SQVTM, CDR2 ANQGSEA. The length of the CDR3 is 14 residues. The CDR3 here is CSVVRGPDSDEQFF. Here the CDR3 DNA reads TGCAGCGTTGTCAGGGGTCCCGATTCGGATGAGCAGTTCTTC.

The chain is built from TRBV19 and TRBJ1-5, with a possible D match to TRBD1 (6 bases). Looked up from germline, CDR1 is LNHDA and CDR2 is SQIVND (reference sequence). V was pared by 4 bases and J by 0 bases, with 10 bases between. This CDR3 spans 15 amino acids. The CDR3 region is CASSSPGDSNQPQHF. DNA for the CDR3: TGTGCCAGTAGTAGCCCAGGGGATAGCAATCAGCCCCAGCATTTT.

In DNA form, the CDR3 reads TGTGCCAGTAGTAACTGGACTGGTTCCTACAATGAGCAGTTCTTC. It specifies CASSNWTGSYNEQFF. This rearrangement joins TRBV19 to TRBJ2-1, with a weak D call TRBD2 (5 bases). There are 15 residues in the CDR3. V dropped 4 bases and J dropped 1 base, with 11 bases sitting between them. Looked up from germline, CDR1 is LNHDA and CDR2 is SQIVND (reference sequence).